These 7 T cell receptor beta chains were sequenced from one sample in a study of blood T cell repertoires in COVID-19. TCRdb's copy holds only in-frame clones and misses some; the assay was immunoSEQ multiplex PCR. This table holds about 240,000 clones, about four fifths found once. Sequenced: peripheral blood. All receptors come from a woman of 80 years or more with acute or convalescent COVID-19.

In its sample, this clone was seen a few times. The gene calls are TRBV6-1 and TRBJ2-1; weak D call: TRBD2 (6 bases). The CDR3 contains 14 residues. Between the trimmed V and J ends, which lost 2 bases and 6 bases, there was a span of 11 bases. CDR1 is MNHNS, CDR2 SASEGT, per germline. CDR3 in DNA: TGTGCCAGCAGTGAACTGGGGACTTCCAATGAGCAGTTCTTC. It is translated as CASSELGTSNEQFF.

The rearrangement joins TRBV3-1 (or the pseudogene TRBV3-2) to TRBJ1-2; maybe TRBD1 (5 bases). CDR3 size: 16 residues. Per the germline V gene, CDR1 is LGHDT and CDR2 is YNNKEL (reference sequence). Trimming stripped 1 base from V and 7 bases from J, with 19 bases between. This CDR3 is CASSQVSGRGAGGYTF. The CDR3 DNA reads TGTGCCAGCAGCCAAGTTAGCGGAAGGGGCGCGGGTGGCTACACCTTC.

This clone was seen a handful of times. The chain combines TRBV7-8 with TRBJ1-6, with TRBD1 matching over 8 bases. After removal of 4 bases from V and 6 bases from J, the junction contained 2 bases not matched to a gene. This CDR3 has 14 amino acids. Germline CDR1 reads SGHVS; CDR2 reads FQNEAQ. The CDR3 protein is CASSSGQGNSPLHF. The CDR3 nucleotides are TGTGCCAGCAGCTCCGGACAGGGTAATTCACCCCTCCACTTT. Based on the CDR3 plus reference TRBV7-8 and TRBJ1-6, the full variable domain is GAGVSQSPRYKVAKRGQDVALRCDPISGHVSLFWYQQALGQGPEFLTYFQNEAQLDKSGLPSDRFFAERPEGSVSTLKIQRTQQEDSAVYLCASSSGQGNSPLHFGNGTRLTVT.

J is TRBJ1-5 and V is TRBV21-1; no DNA check was done on the table's D call, TRBD1. TRBV21-1 is noted as a pseudogene. The CDR3 sequence is 14 residues long. The CDR3: CASSSRQANQPQHF. The CDR3 nucleotides are TGTGCCAGCAGCAGTCGACAGGCGAATCAGCCCCAGCATTTT.

This clone has more than one count but fewer than ten. The chain employs TRBV9 and TRBJ2-2, with D maybe TRBD1 (5 bases). The germline gives CDR1 SGDLS, CDR2 YYNGEE. The CDR3 is made up of 16 amino acids. V gave up 3 bases and J gave up 1 base, with 13 bases separating them. The CDR3 reads CASSAADRMNTGELFF. In DNA form, the CDR3 reads TGTGCCAGCAGCGCCGCCGACAGAATGAACACCGGGGAGCTGTTTTTT.

CDR3 nucleotides: TGTGCCAGCAGTCCGACGGCACCGTCGGGGGGCTACACCTTC. It specifies CASSPTAPSGGYTF. This rearrangement joins TRBV6-5 to TRBJ1-2, with D unclear. The germline V gene has CDR1 MNHEY and CDR2 SVGAGI. The V end lost 5 bases, the J end lost 8 bases, and 18 bases lay between the germline ends. This CDR3 is 14 amino acids long.

This chain links TRBV28 with TRBJ1-6, with TRBD1 as a possible D gene (5 bases). The CDR3 is 15 residues long. From germline, CDR1 is MDHEN and CDR2 SYDVKM. Trimming pared 4 bases from V and 5 bases from J, leaving 12 bases between. The CDR3 DNA follows: TGTGCCAGCAGTTCAGGTGGGGGGGATAATTCACCCCTCCACTTT. It specifies CASSSGGGDNSPLHF.